The next 12 T cell receptor beta chains were all read from a single sample in a study of technical replicates of blood from a few donors. Sequenced by immunoSEQ multiplex PCR; TCRdb stores in-frame clones only, minus some. This table holds approximately 49,000 clones, 92% found once. The sequenced sample was PBMCs. The receptors shown here come from a human donor in good health. Some clones in this sample may be carry-over from other donors' samples.

V usage is TRBV7-6 and J usage is TRBJ2-3; maybe TRBD2 (6 bases). With 9 bases removed from V and 0 bases from J, the gap between germline ends came to 16 bases. This CDR3 has 15 residues. Germline values: CDR1 SGHVS, CDR2 FNYEAQ. This CDR3 reads CASSGGDFSTDTQYF. The CDR3, as DNA: TGTGCCAGTTCCGGCGGGGACTTTAGCACAGATACGCAGTATTTT.

The chain recombines TRBV7-2 with TRBJ1-1; D gene ambiguous. Germline V gene lookup returns CDR1 SGHTA and CDR2 FQGNSA. The CDR3 extends over 12 amino acids. Trimming took off 5 bases at V and 11 bases at J, with 15 bases between the two ends. The CDR3 loop is CASSPGPSGAFF. The CDR3 DNA sequence: TGTGCCAGCAGCCCCGGACCTAGCGGGGCTTTCTTT.

The chain couples TRBV11-2 to TRBJ1-6, with 8 bases identical to TRBD1. V lost 5 bases, J lost 7 bases, and 10 bases stayed unmatched. This CDR3 spans 16 amino acids. The germline CDR1 and CDR2 sequences are SGHAT and FQNNGV. CDR3 amino acids: CASSHNSGTGNSPLHF. As DNA, the CDR3 is TGTGCCAGCAGCCATAACTCCGGGACAGGAAATTCACCCCTCCACTTT.

The rearrangement links TRBV10-3 to TRBJ2-2, with 10 bases identical to TRBD1. CDR1 and CDR2 (germline): ENHRY, SYGVKD. The CDR3 runs 14 residues. Germline trimming cut 6 bases from V and 6 bases from J; bases unmatched to any gene: 4. The CDR3 here is CAISGQGGPGELFF. Here the CDR3 DNA reads TGTGCCATCAGCGGACAGGGGGGGCCCGGGGAGCTGTTTTTT.

This sequence joins TRBV7-8 and TRBJ2-3; 11 nucleotides agree with TRBD2. The CDR3 has 19 residues. V shed 2 bases and J 3 bases; nucleotides not matched to a gene: 13. CDR1 is SGHVS and CDR2 is FQNEAQ in the germline V gene. CDR3 nucleotide sequence: TGTGCCAGCAGCTTATCCCCTAGCGGGGGGTTTCGGGAGACAGATACGCAGTATTTT. This codes for CASSLSPSGGFRETDTQYF.

A few counts support this clone. The chain uses TRBV6-1 and TRBJ2-7; TRBD2 might be the D (5 bases). In germline, CDR1 is MNHNS, CDR2 SASEGT. The CDR3 is 14 residues long. The V end lost 6 bases, the J end lost 3 bases, and 15 bases lay between the germline ends. CDR3 protein: CASRTPGRGYEQYF. DNA of the CDR3: TGTGCCAGCAGGACCCCGGGGAGAGGCTACGAGCAGTACTTC.

The chain combines TRBV5-1 with TRBJ2-3, with 9 bases lining up with TRBD1. V lost 3 bases and J lost 3; bases outside the gene matches: 8. Germline assignment: CDR1 SGHRS and CDR2 YFSETQ. The CDR3 is made up of 16 amino acids. The CDR3 coding sequence is TGCGCCAGCAGCTCGAACCCGACAGGGGGGACAGATACGCAGTATTTT. Amino acids: CASSSNPTGGTDTQYF.

The chain employs TRBV6-1 and TRBJ1-2; D is uncertain. The CDR3 runs to 12 residues. The ends were cut back, 7 bases at V and 7 bases at J, with 13 bases in the middle. Germline V gene lookup returns CDR1 MNHNS and CDR2 SASEGT. DNA of the CDR3: TGTGCCAGCACCGTGAAGGAGGGTGGCTACACCTTC. Translation gives CASTVKEGGYTF.

In this sample, this clone is medium-sized. This chain links TRBV5-5 with TRBJ1-4; 7 bases match TRBD1. The CDR3 totals 16 residues. Germline V gene data show CDR1 as SGHKS and CDR2 as YYEKEE (reference sequence). The junction had 10 bases not matched to a gene; V was cut back by 4 bases and J by 4 bases. The CDR3 region has the DNA TGTGCCAGCAGCAAAACTATCCGGGACAGTAATGAAAAACTGTTTTTT. Its translation is CASSKTIRDSNEKLFF.

The gene calls are TRBV7-2 and TRBJ2-7; 7 positions agree with TRBD1. Looked up from germline, CDR1 is SGHTA and CDR2 is FQGNSA. The CDR3 sequence is 14 residues long. The ends lost 6 bases at V and 5 bases at J; junction bases unmatched: 10. This CDR3 reads CASSLRQGGHEQYF. The CDR3 DNA reads TGTGCCAGCAGTCTTCGACAGGGTGGCCACGAGCAGTACTTC.

V is TRBV4-1 and J is TRBJ1-3; 9 nucleotides match TRBD1. Germline CDR1 and CDR2: MGHRA and YSYEKL. Trimming took 3 bases from V and 8 from J; bases not matched to a gene: 8. CDR3 length: 15 residues. DNA for the CDR3: TGCGCCAGCAGCCAGACCCCGGGACAGGGCTACACCATATATTTT. Protein sequence: CASSQTPGQGYTIYF.

This clone has only a few counts. The V and J genes are TRBV21-1 and TRBJ2-7; the listed D gene, TRBD2, was not tested against the DNA. TRBV21-1 is flagged as a pseudogene. The CDR3 loop spans 15 amino acids. CDR3 in DNA: TGTGCCAGCAGCAAAGGAAAACTAGCGAGCTACGAGCAGTACTTC. This sequence encodes CASSKGKLASYEQYF.